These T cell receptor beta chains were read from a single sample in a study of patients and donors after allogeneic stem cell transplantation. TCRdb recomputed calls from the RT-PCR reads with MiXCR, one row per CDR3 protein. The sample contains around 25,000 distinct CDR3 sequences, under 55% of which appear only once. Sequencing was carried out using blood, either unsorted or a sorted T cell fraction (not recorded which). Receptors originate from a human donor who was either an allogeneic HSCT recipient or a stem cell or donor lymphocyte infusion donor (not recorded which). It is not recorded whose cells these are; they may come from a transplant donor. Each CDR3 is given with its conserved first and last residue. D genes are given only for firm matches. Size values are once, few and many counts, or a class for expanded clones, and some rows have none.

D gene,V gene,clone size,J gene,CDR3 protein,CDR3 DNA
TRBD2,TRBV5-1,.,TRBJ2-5,CASSKDLAGVETQYF,TGCGCCAGCAGCAAAGACCTAGCGGGTGTGGAGACCCAGTACTTC
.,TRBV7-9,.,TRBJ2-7,CASSAAYEQYF,TGTGCCAGCAGCGCTGCTTACGAGCAGTACTTC
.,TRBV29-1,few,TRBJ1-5,CSVGGGDQPQHF,TGCAGCGTTGGGGGGGGCGATCAGCCCCAGCATTTT
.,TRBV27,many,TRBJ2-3,CASSPGTYGDTQYF,TGTGCCAGCAGTCCGGGGACCTATGGGGATACGCAGTATTTT
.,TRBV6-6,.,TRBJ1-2,CASSYGVDVASGGYTF,TGTGCCAGCAGTTACGGCGTCGACGTCGCCAGCGGTGGCTACACCTTC
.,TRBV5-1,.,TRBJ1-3,CASSRTGGLSGNTIYF,TGCGCCAGCAGCCGGACGGGAGGCCTCTCTGGAAACACCATATATTTT
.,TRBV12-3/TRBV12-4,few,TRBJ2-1,CASSLGNEQFF,TGTGCCAGCAGTTTAGGGAATGAGCAGTTCTTC
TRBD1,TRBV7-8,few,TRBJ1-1,CASSLTVWTGANTEAFF,TGTGCCAGCAGCTTAACCGTCTGGACAGGGGCGAACACTGAAGCTTTCTTT
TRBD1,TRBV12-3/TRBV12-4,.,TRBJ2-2,CASSFTGAGELFF,TGTGCCAGCAGTTTTACAGGGGCCGGGGAGCTGTTTTTT
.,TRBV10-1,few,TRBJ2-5,CASSQLLGETQYF,TGCGCCAGCAGCCAACTTCTAGGGGAGACCCAGTACTTC
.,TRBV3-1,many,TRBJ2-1,CASSRAQVTNNEQFF,TGTGCCAGCAGCCGGGCGCAGGTTACTAACAATGAGCAGTTCTTC
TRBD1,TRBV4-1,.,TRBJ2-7,CASSQILGQFYEQYF,TGCGCCAGCAGCCAAATTTTGGGACAGTTTTACGAGCAGTACTTC
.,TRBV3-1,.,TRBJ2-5,CASSQAGVYQETQYF,TGTGCCAGCAGCCAAGCGGGAGTGTACCAAGAGACCCAGTACTTC
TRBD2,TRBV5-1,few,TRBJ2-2,CATTGTSGNTGELFF,TGCGCCACCACCGGGACTAGCGGAAACACCGGGGAGCTGTTTTTT
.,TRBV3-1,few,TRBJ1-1,CASSQVFF,TGTGCCAGCAGCCAAGTTTTCTTT
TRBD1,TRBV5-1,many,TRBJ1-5,CASSSGTGDNQPQHF,TGCGCCAGCAGCTCTGGGACAGGGGATAATCAGCCCCAGCATTTT
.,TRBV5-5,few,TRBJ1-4,CASSLEVGTAKLFF,TGTGCCAGCAGCTTGGAAGTCGGGACCGCGAAACTGTTTTTT
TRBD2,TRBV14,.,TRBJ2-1,CASSRSSGLPKDEQFF,TGTGCCAGCAGCCGCAGCTCGGGACTACCTAAGGATGAGCAGTTCTTC
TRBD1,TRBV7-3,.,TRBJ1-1,CASSLETGPNTEAFF,TGTGCCAGCAGCTTGGAGACAGGGCCGAACACTGAAGCTTTCTTT
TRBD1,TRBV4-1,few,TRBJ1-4,CASSRGQGNEKLFF,TGCGCCAGCAGCCGGGGACAGGGGAATGAAAAACTGTTTTTT
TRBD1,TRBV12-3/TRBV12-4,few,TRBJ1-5,CASSRDRAQPQHF,TGTGCCAGCAGCCGCGACAGGGCTCAGCCCCAGCATTTT
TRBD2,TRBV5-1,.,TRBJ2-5,CASSLAGGWIETQYF,TGCGCCAGCAGCTTGGCGGGGGGATGGATAGAGACCCAGTACTTC
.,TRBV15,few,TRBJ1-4,CATSLLGEEHEKLFF,TGTGCCACCAGCCTTTTGGGGGAAGAGCATGAAAAACTGTTTTTT
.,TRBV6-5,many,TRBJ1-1,CASSVARDWTEAFF,TGTGCCAGCAGTGTGGCGAGGGATTGGACTGAAGCTTTCTTT
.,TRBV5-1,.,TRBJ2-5,CASSFFDSQETQYF,TGCGCCAGCAGCTTTTTCGACAGCCAAGAGACCCAGTACTTC
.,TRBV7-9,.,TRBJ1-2,CASSLGVSEENYGYTF,TGTGCCAGCAGCTTAGGGGTGTCAGAGGAGAACTATGGCTACACCTTC
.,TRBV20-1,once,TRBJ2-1,CSAIGTPSYNEQFF,TGCAGTGCAATCGGGACACCCTCCTACAATGAGCAGTTCTTC
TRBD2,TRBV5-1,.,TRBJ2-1,CASSYIAGGRYNEQFF,TGCGCCAGCAGCTATATAGCGGGAGGGCGATACAATGAGCAGTTCTTC
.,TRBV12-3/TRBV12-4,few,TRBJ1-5,CASRARGSNQPQHF,TGTGCCAGCAGGGCCCGGGGTAGCAATCAGCCCCAGCATTTT
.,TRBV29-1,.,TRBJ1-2,CSVVQGSYGYTF,TGCAGCGTTGTGCAGGGTTCCTATGGCTACACCTTC
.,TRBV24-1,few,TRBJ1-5,CATSGREGGKGNQPQHF,TGTGCCACCAGTGGACGGGAGGGAGGGAAGGGCAATCAGCCCCAGCATTTT
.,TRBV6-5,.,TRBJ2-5,CASSRGQQETQYF,TGTGCCAGCAGCCGTGGACAGCAAGAGACCCAGTACTTC
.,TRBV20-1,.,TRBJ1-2,CSASPRGSGYTF,TGCAGTGCTTCCCCCAGGGGAAGTGGCTACACCTTC
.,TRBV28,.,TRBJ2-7,CASSLQVYEQYF,TGTGCCAGCAGTTTACAGGTCTACGAGCAGTACTTC
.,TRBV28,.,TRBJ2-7,CASSFPKTHEQYF,TGTGCCAGCAGTTTCCCGAAAACACATGAGCAGTACTTC
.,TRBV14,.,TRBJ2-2,CASSQARWDTELFF,TGTGCCAGCAGCCAAGCACGGTGGGACACCGAGCTGTTTTTT
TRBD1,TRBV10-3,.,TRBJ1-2,CAISESDRVPFNYGYTF,TGTGCCATCAGTGAATCGGACAGGGTTCCCTTTAACTATGGCTACACCTTC
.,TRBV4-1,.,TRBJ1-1,CASSQETEAFF,TGCGCCAGCAGCCAAGAGACTGAAGCTTTCTTT
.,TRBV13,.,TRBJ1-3,CASSPNTIISGNTIYF,TGTGCCAGCAGCCCCAACACCATTATCTCTGGAAACACCATATATTTT
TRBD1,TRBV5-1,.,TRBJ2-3,CASSLGQFTDTQYF,TGCGCCAGCAGTTTGGGACAGTTCACAGATACGCAGTATTTT
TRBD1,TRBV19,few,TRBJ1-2,CASSVPGQGLAYTF,TGTGCCAGTAGTGTTCCGGGACAGGGCCTTGCCTACACCTTC
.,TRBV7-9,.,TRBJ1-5,CASTEGNGNQPQHF,TGTGCCAGCACCGAGGGGAACGGCAATCAGCCCCAGCATTTT
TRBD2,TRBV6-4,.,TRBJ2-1,CASSSGPYNEQFF,TGTGCCAGTTCTAGCGGTCCCTACAATGAGCAGTTCTTC
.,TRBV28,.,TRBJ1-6,CASSPNDRSNSPLHF,TGTGCCAGCAGCCCCAACGACAGGAGTAATTCACCCCTCCACTTT
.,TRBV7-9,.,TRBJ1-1,CASSLVGVGTEAFF,TGTGCCAGCAGCTTAGTCGGGGTCGGGACTGAAGCTTTCTTT
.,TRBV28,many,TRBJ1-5,CASSFEYSNQPQHF,TGTGCCAGCAGTTTTGAGTATAGCAATCAGCCCCAGCATTTT
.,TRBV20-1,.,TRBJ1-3,CSASRGKSSGNTIYF,TGCAGTGCTAGTAGGGGCAAGAGCTCTGGAAACACCATATATTTT
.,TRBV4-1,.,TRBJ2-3,CASSQDRRSTDTQYF,TGTGCCAGCAGCCAAGATCGGCGGAGCACAGATACGCAGTATTTT
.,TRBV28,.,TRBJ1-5,CASNYGSNQPQHF,TGTGCCAGCAACTACGGGAGCAATCAGCCCCAGCATTTT
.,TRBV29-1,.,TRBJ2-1,CSVGGPRYNEQFF,TGCAGCGTTGGTGGGCCGCGGTACAATGAGCAGTTCTTC
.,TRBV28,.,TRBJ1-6,CASSLFFRGGSYNSPLHF,TGTGCCAGCAGTTTATTCTTCCGGGGGGGTTCCTATAATTCACCCCTCCACTTT
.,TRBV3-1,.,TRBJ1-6,CASSGQTYSPLHF,TGTGCCAGCAGCGGACAGACCTATTCACCCCTCCACTTT
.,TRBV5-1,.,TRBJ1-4,CASSARDGAEKLFF,TGCGCCAGCAGCGCCCGGGACGGGGCTGAAAAACTGTTTTTT